Listed below are T cell receptor beta chains from one sample, sequenced in a study of T cells in Graves' hyperthyroidism and ophthalmopathy. TCRdb reprocessed the multiplex PCR reads with MiXCR, giving one entry per CDR3 protein. Among 350,000 to 400,000 distinct CDR3 sequences, 15% were seen once, and the ten largest hold 32%. Sequenced sample: blood. All receptors derive from a woman under 40 with Graves' hyperthyroidism. CDR3s include the opening cysteine and the closing phenylalanine or tryptophan. The D gene is left open where the match is weak. Only some rows state a clone size, as once, few, many or a class for expanded clones.

>TRBD2|TRBV20-1|many|14|TRBJ2-1
TGCAGTGCTAGGGGGGCGGGAGGGCCGAATGAGCAGTTCTTC
CSARGAGGPNEQFF
>TRBD2|TRBV27|.|14|TRBJ2-7
TGTGCCAGCAGGGTCGGGACTACCTCATACGAGCAGTACTTC
CASRVGTTSYEQYF
>.|TRBV29-1|.|13|TRBJ1-4
TGCAGCGTTGCGGGCAGACAGAATGAAAAACTGTTTTTT
CSVAGRQNEKLFF
>TRBD1|TRBV20-1|many|16|TRBJ2-7
TGCAGTGCCAAACCCGGTAGTGGACAGGGGTACTACGAGCAGTACTTC
CSAKPGSGQGYYEQYF
>.|TRBV28|few|10|TRBJ2-3
TGTGCCAGCAGTTTGGATACGCAGTATTTT
CASSLDTQYF
>.|TRBV6-1|many|13|TRBJ2-1
TGTGCCAGCAGTTTTGGTAGCGCCTATGAGCAGTTCTTC
CASSFGSAYEQFF
>TRBD2|TRBV9|many|18|TRBJ2-3
TGTGCCAGCAGCCTCCTAGGACTAGCGGGACGAAGCACAGATACGCAGTATTTT
CASSLLGLAGRSTDTQYF
>.|TRBV30|few|12|TRBJ2-7
TGTGCCTGGAGTGTAAGTAATTACGAGCAGTACTTC
CAWSVSNYEQYF
>TRBD2|TRBV7-3|.|15|TRBJ2-1
TGTGCCAGCAGCGCCGGACTAGCGGGTTACAATGAGCAGTTCTTC
CASSAGLAGYNEQFF
>TRBD1|TRBV30|many|15|TRBJ1-1
TGTGCCTGGAGCCGGTCCGGGACAGGGTCGAGGGAAGCTTTCTTT
CAWSRSGTGSREAFF
>.|TRBV5-1|many|14|TRBJ2-2
TGCGCCAGCAGCTCGGGACCCCCGGCCGGGGAGCTGTTTTTT
CASSSGPPAGELFF
>TRBD1|TRBV5-6|.|15|TRBJ2-7
TGTGCCAGCAGTCGTCCCGGGACAGGGGTAAACGAGCAGTACTTC
CASSRPGTGVNEQYF
>TRBD1|TRBV7-8|few|16|TRBJ2-7
TGTGCCAGCAGCCTCAGGGACAGGTTGAAATCCTACGAGCAGTACTTC
CASSLRDRLKSYEQYF
>.|TRBV3-1|few|14|TRBJ1-1
TGTGCCAGCAGCCTGGTTGGGACTACCGCGGGGGCTTTCTTT
CASSLVGTTAGAFF
>.|TRBV2|many|13|TRBJ1-2
TGTGCCAGCAGTGAAGGCAGGGCGTATGGCTACACCTTC
CASSEGRAYGYTF
>TRBD1|TRBV5-8|once|14|TRBJ1-5
TGTGCCAGCAGCTTTGACAGGGTAGATCAGCCCCAGCATTTT
CASSFDRVDQPQHF
>TRBD2|TRBV3-1|many|14|TRBJ2-1
TGTGCCAGCTCCCGGGAGGAGGTCTACAATGAGCAGTTCTTC
CASSREEVYNEQFF
>.|TRBV28|many|16|TRBJ2-3
TGTGCCAGCACCTCCCCAGGGGCCTCTAGCACAGATACGCAGTATTTT
CASTSPGASSTDTQYF
>.|TRBV20-1|many|15|TRBJ1-5
TGCAGTGCTAGAGACCCGGGCCCTAGCAATCAGCCCCAGCATTTT
CSARDPGPSNQPQHF
>.|TRBV28|many|14|TRBJ2-5
TGTGCCAGCAGTTTAGCCCCGACAGAAGGGACCCAGTACTTC
CASSLAPTEGTQYF
>TRBD2|TRBV6-1|many|16|TRBJ2-3
TGTGCCAGCAGTACCCGGACTAGCGGGAGTGCGTATACGCAGTATTTT
CASSTRTSGSAYTQYF
>.|TRBV2|many|12|TRBJ1-1
TGTGCCAGCAGTAACCAGGGTTTGTCAGCTTTCTTT
CASSNQGLSAFF
>.|TRBV10-3|.|14|TRBJ2-1
TGTGCCATCAGAGGAGGGGGCAATCACGATGAGCAGTTCTTC
CAIRGGGNHDEQFF
>TRBD2|TRBV27|.|15|TRBJ2-2
TGTGCCAGCAGCCTCAGCGGGGTTAACACCGGGGAGCTGTTTTTT
CASSLSGVNTGELFF
>.|TRBV6-1|.|12|TRBJ1-4
TGTGCCAGCGCGACAGTTAATGAAAAACTGTTTTTT
CASATVNEKLFF
>.|TRBV30|many|13|TRBJ1-1
TGTGCCTGGAGTGTAGTGGGGAACACTGAAGCTTTCTTT
CAWSVVGNTEAFF
>.|TRBV18|many|16|TRBJ1-1
TGTGCCAGCTCACCATCTGCTAGTAGGACAGCAAGTGAAGCTTTCTTT
CASSPSASRTASEAFF
>.|TRBV5-1|.|15|TRBJ2-5
TGCGCCAGCAGCTTCAGGGGAGGGTTTCAAGAGACCCAGTACTTC
CASSFRGGFQETQYF
>.|TRBV6-1|.|15|TRBJ1-1
TGTGCCAGCAGGGACTACCAGGGACTATTCACTGAAGCTTTCTTT
CASRDYQGLFTEAFF
>.|TRBV28|many|12|TRBJ1-2
TGTGCCAGCAGTTCAGAGGGGAGAGGCTACACCTTC
CASSSEGRGYTF
>.|TRBV24-1|.|15|TRBJ2-3
TGTGCCACCAGTGATTTAATACAGGGCGCAGATACGCAGTATTTT
CATSDLIQGADTQYF
>.|TRBV27|few|13|TRBJ1-5
TGTGCCAGCAGGAAATCAGTGGTGCAGCCCCAGCATTTT
CASRKSVVQPQHF
>.|TRBV5-6|.|12|TRBJ1-2
TGTGCCAGCAGCGTTGGACCGTTGGGCTACACCTTC
CASSVGPLGYTF
>TRBD2|TRBV3-1|.|18|TRBJ2-2
TGTGCCAGCAGCCGCCCGACTAGCGGGAGGGGGAACACCGGGGAGCTGTTTTTT
CASSRPTSGRGNTGELFF
>.|TRBV7-2|many|14|TRBJ2-7
TGTGCCAGCAGCTTATCTCCCCCAACCTACGAGCAGTACTTC
CASSLSPPTYEQYF
>TRBD1|TRBV20-1|many|15|TRBJ2-7
TGCAGTGCTAGAGATCCCCGGACAGGCTCCTACGAGCAGTACTTC
CSARDPRTGSYEQYF
>.|TRBV6-1|.|10|TRBJ2-7
TGTGCCAGCAGGTGGGCCGAGCAGTACTTC
CASRWAEQYF
>.|TRBV6-1|few|14|TRBJ2-7
TGTGCCAGCAGTGACCCCAGCGGTCCCTACGAGCAGTACTTC
CASSDPSGPYEQYF
>.|TRBV7-3|.|14|TRBJ1-2
TGTGCCAGCAGCCCTAGTTCCGGGTCGTATGGCTACACCTTC
CASSPSSGSYGYTF
>.|TRBV29-1|.|18|TRBJ2-5
TGCAGCGTTGAATGTGTGTTTGAGTGGGACAACCACCAAGAGACCCAGTACTTC
CSVECVFEWDNHQETQYF
>.|TRBV27|few|15|TRBJ2-1
TGTGCCAGCTCGATCCTAGGGGGAGGGAACAATGAGCAGTTCTTC
CASSILGGGNNEQFF
>.|TRBV20-1|many|12|TRBJ1-1
TGCAGTGCTACGACATGGGGGACTGAAGCTTTCTTT
CSATTWGTEAFF
>.|TRBV10-3|.|15|TRBJ2-3
TGTGCCATCAGTGAGTCGGTCTTAGTTCCTGATACGCAGTATTTT
CAISESVLVPDTQYF
>TRBD2|TRBV20-1|many|14|TRBJ2-5
TGCAGTGCTAGTATAGCGGGAAACCAAGAGACCCAGTACTTC
CSASIAGNQETQYF
>TRBD2|TRBV5-1|few|14|TRBJ2-5
TGCGCCAGCCAGACTAGCGGGAAAGGGGAGACCCAGTACTTC
CASQTSGKGETQYF